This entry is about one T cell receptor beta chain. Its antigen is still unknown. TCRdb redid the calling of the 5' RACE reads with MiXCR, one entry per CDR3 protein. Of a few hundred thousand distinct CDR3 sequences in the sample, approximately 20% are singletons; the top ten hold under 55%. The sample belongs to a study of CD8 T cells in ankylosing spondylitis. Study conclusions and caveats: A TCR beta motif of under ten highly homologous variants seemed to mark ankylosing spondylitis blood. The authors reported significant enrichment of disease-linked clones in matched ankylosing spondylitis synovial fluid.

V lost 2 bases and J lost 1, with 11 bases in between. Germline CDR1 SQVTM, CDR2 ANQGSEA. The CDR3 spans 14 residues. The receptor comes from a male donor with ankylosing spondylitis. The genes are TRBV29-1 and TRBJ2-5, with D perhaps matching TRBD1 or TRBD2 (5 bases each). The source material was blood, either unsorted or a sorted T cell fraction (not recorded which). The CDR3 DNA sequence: TGCAGCGTTGAAAGTTGGGGGTTCCAAGAGACCCAGTACTTC. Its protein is CSVESWGFQETQYF.